What follows is one T cell receptor beta chain and its context. The sample comes from a study of Ad26.COV2.S vaccination and SARS-CoV-2 variants. V lost 0 bases and J 4 bases, leaving 10 bases between the germline ends. The CDR3 is made up of 14 amino acids. Method: immunoSEQ multiplex PCR; TCRdb's copy keeps in-frame clones and lacks some. The sample shows 350,000 to 450,000 clones, approximately 89% of them seen only once. Stated treatment: roughly 18 received Ad26.COV2.S at low or high dose, single or two shots; about 5 received placebo; per-sample allocation not given. Sampling was performed 63 days after the first vaccine or placebo injection.

The genes are TRBV5-3 and TRBJ1-1, with D hard to call. TRBV5-3 is given ORF status, its function remaining uncertain. The sample in question was peripheral blood, obtained in a trial of Ad26.COV2.S vaccine versus placebo. The clonotype comes from a person between 18 and 65 years old who received the Ad26.COV2.S COVID-19 vaccine or a placebo. The CDR3 sequence is CARSLVFQSTEAFF. The CDR3 region has the DNA TGTGCCAGAAGCTTGGTTTTCCAGTCCACTGAAGCTTTCTTT.